Following are 21 T cell receptor beta chains from one sample sequenced in a study of blood T cell repertoires in COVID-19. Repertoires were generated with immunoSEQ multiplex PCR, while TCRdb's copy carries only in-frame clones and drops some. Of 100,000 to 150,000 clones detected, roughly three quarters appear once; the ten largest clones hold 1.5% to 2%. Sample: peripheral blood. These receptors were obtained from a woman in her seventies with acute or convalescent COVID-19.

The genes are TRBV3-1 (or the pseudogene TRBV3-2) and TRBJ2-5, with 7 nucleotides matching TRBD2. This CDR3 comprises 14 residues. V gave up 4 bases and J gave up 2 bases; unmatched junction bases: 4. Germline values: CDR1 LGHDT, CDR2 YNNKEL (reference sequence). CDR3 bases: TGTGCCAGCAGCCCGCGACTAGCACAAGAGACCCAGTACTTC. It translates to CASSPRLAQETQYF.

The chain recombines TRBV30 with TRBJ1-1; TRBD1 might be the D (6 bases). The germline CDR1 and CDR2 sequences are GTSNPN and SVGIG (reference sequence). CDR3 size: 16 residues. Trimming took off 4 bases at V and 1 base at J, with 19 bases between the two ends. The CDR3 sequence is CAWIPTVGRGNTEAFF. The CDR3 DNA reads as TGTGCCTGGATTCCAACGGTGGGCAGGGGGAACACTGAAGCTTTCTTT.

This chain joins TRBV28 and TRBJ1-5; possibly TRBD1 for D (6 bases). The CDR3 sequence is 15 residues long. Germline lookup yields CDR1 MDHEN and CDR2 SYDVKM. V lost 5 bases, J lost 3 bases, and 14 bases lay in between. In nucleotides, the CDR3 is TGTGCCAGCAGTATCCGGGACACCCTCAATCAGCCCCAGCATTTT. It is translated as CASSIRDTLNQPQHF.

The gene calls are TRBV7-9 and TRBJ1-1; TRBD1 matches at 8 bases. J was trimmed by 2 bases and V by 2 bases; bases with no gene match: 1. Germline lookup yields CDR1 SEHNR and CDR2 FQNEAQ (reference sequence). The CDR3 has 14 amino acids. CDR3 nucleotide sequence: TGTGCCAGCAGCTTACAGGGGGCTAACACTGAAGCTTTCTTT. Translation: CASSLQGANTEAFF.

This chain uses TRBV7-2 with TRBJ2-1, with D uncertain. Germline CDR1 SGHTA, CDR2 FQGNSA. Trimming took 6 bases from V and 2 from J, leaving 8 bases between them. This CDR3 spans 13 amino acids. The CDR3 nucleotides are TGTGCCAGCAGTCTGGGCACCTACAATGAGCAGTTCTTC. This gives the protein CASSLGTYNEQFF. Filled out from reference TRBV7-2 and TRBJ2-1, the complete variable domain reads GAGVSQSPSNKVTEKGKDVELRCDPISGHTALYWYRQSLGQGLEFLIYFQGNSAPDKSGLPSDRFSAERTGGSVSTLTIQRTQQEDSAVYLCASSLGTYNEQFFGPGTRLTVL.

V gene TRBV4-1 combines with J gene TRBJ1-1; D unresolved. Trimming took 4 bases from V and 5 from J, leaving 17 bases between them. Germline V gene lookup returns CDR1 MGHRA and CDR2 YSYEKL. This CDR3 region has 15 residues. For the CDR3, the DNA is TGCGCCAGCAGCCTCCTACAATCGAGGGATACTGAAGCTTTCTTT. This sequence encodes CASSLLQSRDTEAFF.

The V and J genes are TRBV12-5 and TRBJ2-1; 8 positions match TRBD2. The CDR3 spans 20 residues. V shed 0 bases, J shed 0 bases, and the junction held 13 bases outside the gene matches. The germline V gene has CDR1 LGHNT and CDR2 FRNRAP. CDR3 nucleotides: TGTGCTAGTGGTTTGGTACTGCTGACGGGGGGGCCTATCTCCTACAATGAGCAGTTCTTC. Amino acids: CASGLVLLTGGPISYNEQFF.

The chain links TRBV12-3 or TRBV12-4 to TRBJ1-1; TRBD1 matches at 7 bases. V was clipped by 10 bases and J by 1 base; unmatched bases: 6. The CDR3 sequence is 13 residues long. CDR3 region: CATLRTGNTEAFF. In DNA form, the CDR3 reads TGTGCCACCCTCCGGACAGGGAACACTGAAGCTTTCTTT.

The chain recombines TRBV5-1 with TRBJ2-3, with 9 bases that match TRBD2. The trim removed 5 bases at V and 1 base at J, leaving 8 bases unmatched. The CDR3 loop spans 16 amino acids. Germline V lookup: CDR1 SGHRS, CDR2 YFSETQ. The chain's CDR3 is CASSALGGRGTDTQYF. The CDR3 DNA reads TGCGCCAGCAGTGCCCTGGGCGGGAGGGGCACAGATACGCAGTATTTT.

The CDR3 DNA is TGCAGCGTTGTGGGAGGAGGTGGAAACACCATATATTTT. It codes for CSVVGGGGNTIYF. This chain connects TRBV29-1 to TRBJ1-3; D unresolved. Germline V lookup: CDR1 SQVTM, CDR2 ANQGSEA. Trimming left V 4 bases short and J 3 bases short, with 10 bases between. This CDR3 has 13 residues.

The CDR3: CASRQGIVYEQYF. The CDR3, as DNA: TGTGCCAGCCGACAGGGGATAGTCTACGAGCAGTACTTC. The chain employs TRBV6-5 and TRBJ2-7; 8 bases are shared with TRBD1. J was trimmed by 3 bases and V by 8 bases; bases with no gene match: 6. The CDR3 runs 13 residues. Germline-derived CDR1 and CDR2 are MNHEY and SVGAGI.

This clone was observed a handful of times. The chain uses TRBV5-5 and TRBJ1-2, with 9 nucleotides matching TRBD1. The CDR3 contains 15 residues. Germline V gene lookup returns CDR1 SGHKS and CDR2 YYEKEE (reference sequence). Trimming cost V 0 bases and J 4 bases; bases outside gene matches: 4. CDR3 DNA sequence: TGTGCCAGCAGCTTGGCGGGACAGGGAGTCTATGGCTACACCTTC. It specifies CASSLAGQGVYGYTF.

The chain combines TRBV4-1 with TRBJ1-5, with 11 bases identical to TRBD1. The trim removed 3 bases at V and 1 base at J, leaving 5 bases unmatched. This CDR3 is built from 17 residues. Germline CDR1 MGHRA, CDR2 YSYEKL. CDR3 sequence (DNA): TGCGCCAGCAGCCAGGGGACAGGGGGTTGGAGCAATCAGCCCCAGCATTTT. Amino acid sequence: CASSQGTGGWSNQPQHF.

V gene TRBV30 combines with J gene TRBJ2-3; 11 bases fit TRBD1. Germline CDR1 reads GTSNPN; CDR2 reads SVGIG (reference sequence). V shed 5 bases, J shed 3 bases, and the junction held 4 bases outside the gene matches. This CDR3 region has 14 residues. This chain's CDR3 is CAWGGQGATDTQYF. CDR3 DNA sequence: TGTGCCTGGGGAGGACAGGGGGCTACAGATACGCAGTATTTT.

The chain joins TRBV5-4 to TRBJ1-6; no firm D call. Germline V CDR1 and CDR2: SGHNT, YYREEE (reference sequence). Trimming shortened V by 2 bases and J by 4 bases, and 7 bases separated the two germline ends. This CDR3 spans 14 amino acids. The chain's CDR3 is CASSFRDYNSPLHF. The DNA of the CDR3 is TGTGCCAGCAGCTTCCGGGATTATAATTCACCCCTCCACTTT.

CDR3 nucleotides: TGTGCCAGCAGTTTCCAGCGGGGGGGCTACGAGCAGTACTTC. Translated, it gives CASSFQRGGYEQYF. This chain connects TRBV6-2 or TRBV6-3 to TRBJ2-7, with 10 bases matching TRBD2. CDR3 length: 14 residues. CDR1 is MNHEY, CDR2 SVGEGT, per germline. Trimming at V came to 4 bases and at J to 3 bases, leaving 3 bases not matched to a gene.

In DNA form, the CDR3 reads TGTGCCTGGAGTGTCCGAAGGGGTGGTTACACCGGGGAGCTGTTTTTT. It is translated as CAWSVRRGGYTGELFF. The rearrangement links TRBV30 to TRBJ2-2; perhaps TRBD1 as D (5 bases). Trimming cost V 0 bases and J 3 bases, with 14 bases left between them. CDR1 and CDR2 from the germline V gene are GTSNPN and SVGIG (reference sequence). This CDR3 contains 16 residues.

J is TRBJ1-1 and V is TRBV6-5; 9 bases map to TRBD1. J lost 5 bases, V lost 2 bases, and 3 bases had no gene match. This CDR3 is built from 14 residues. The germline CDR1 and CDR2 sequences are MNHEY and SVGAGI. The CDR3 loop is CASSYLGQGTEAFF. DNA for the CDR3: TGTGCCAGCAGTTACCTGGGACAGGGTACTGAAGCTTTCTTT.

This chain uses TRBV30 with TRBJ2-1; D uncertain. The CDR3 length is 8 residues. Trimming left V 8 bases short and J 15 bases short, with 11 bases between. The germline V gene encodes CDR1 GTSNPN and CDR2 SVGIG (reference sequence). CDR3 loop: CARDKLFF. The CDR3 region has the DNA TGTGCCCGTGACAAGCTGTTCTTC.

CDR3 amino acids: CASSQERTYEQYF. The CDR3 DNA is TGTGCCAGCAGCCAAGAGCGCACCTACGAGCAGTACTTC. The rearrangement joins TRBV3-1 (or the pseudogene TRBV3-2) to TRBJ2-7; no reliable D call. With 0 bases removed from V and 2 bases from J, the gap between germline ends came to 5 bases. The CDR3 is 13 amino acids. CDR1 and CDR2 from the germline V gene are LGHDT and YNNKEL (reference sequence).

This clone was picked up a small number of times. V is TRBV15 and J is TRBJ2-7, with 9 bases that match TRBD2. The V segment lost 7 bases and the J segment 6 bases; nucleotides outside the gene matches: 10. The CDR3 is 14 residues long. Germline CDR1 is LNHNV and CDR2 is YYDKDF (reference sequence). CDR3 nucleotides: TGTGCCACCACCACCGGGACTAGCATGTCCGAGCAGTACTTC. Translation gives CATTTGTSMSEQYF.